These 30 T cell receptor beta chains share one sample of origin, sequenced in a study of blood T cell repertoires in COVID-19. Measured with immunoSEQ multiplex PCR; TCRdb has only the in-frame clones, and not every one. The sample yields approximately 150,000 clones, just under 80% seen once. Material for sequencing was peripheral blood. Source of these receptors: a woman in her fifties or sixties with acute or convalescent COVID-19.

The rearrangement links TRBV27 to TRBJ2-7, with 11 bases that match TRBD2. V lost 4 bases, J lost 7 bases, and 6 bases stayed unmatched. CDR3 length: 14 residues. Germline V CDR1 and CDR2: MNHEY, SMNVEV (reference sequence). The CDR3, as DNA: TGTGCCAGCAGTTCCGGGACTAGCGGCGAAGAGCAGTACTTC. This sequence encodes CASSSGTSGEEQYF.

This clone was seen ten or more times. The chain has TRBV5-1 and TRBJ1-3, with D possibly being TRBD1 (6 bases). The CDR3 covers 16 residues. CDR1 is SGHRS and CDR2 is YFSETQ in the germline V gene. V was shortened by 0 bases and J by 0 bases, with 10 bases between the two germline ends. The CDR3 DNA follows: TGCGCCAGCAGCTTGGCCCGACAGGACTCTGGAAACACCATATATTTT. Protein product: CASSLARQDSGNTIYF.

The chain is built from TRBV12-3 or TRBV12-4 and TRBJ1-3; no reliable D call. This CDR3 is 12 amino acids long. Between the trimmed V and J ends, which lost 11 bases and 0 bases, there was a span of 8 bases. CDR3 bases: TGTGCCTTTAGAGGCTCTGGAAACACCATATATTTT. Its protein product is CAFRGSGNTIYF.

Here the CDR3 reads CASSSPRTLAGGSYNEQFF. DNA for the CDR3: TGTGCCAGCAGCTCTCCCCGAACGTTAGCGGGAGGCTCCTACAATGAGCAGTTCTTC. The gene calls are TRBV7-9 and TRBJ2-1, with TRBD2 identical over 10 bases. This CDR3 comprises 19 residues. Losses at the gene ends were 4 bases for V and 0 bases for J; bases not matched to a gene: 12. CDR1 and CDR2 (germline): SEHNR, FQNEAQ (reference sequence).

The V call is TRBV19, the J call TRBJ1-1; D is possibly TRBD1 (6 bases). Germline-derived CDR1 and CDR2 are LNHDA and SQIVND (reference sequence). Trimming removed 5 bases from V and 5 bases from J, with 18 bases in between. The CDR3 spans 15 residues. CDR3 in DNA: TGTGCCAGTAGTTCCCGAGGGGGTGGTGGGACTGAAGCTTTCTTT. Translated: CASSSRGGGGTEAFF.

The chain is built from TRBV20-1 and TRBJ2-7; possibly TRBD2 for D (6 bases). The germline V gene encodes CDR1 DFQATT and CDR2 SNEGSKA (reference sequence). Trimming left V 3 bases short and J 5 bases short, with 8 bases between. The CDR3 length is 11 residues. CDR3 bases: TGCAGTGCTAGTCTAGCGAACGAGCAGTACTTC. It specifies CSASLANEQYF.

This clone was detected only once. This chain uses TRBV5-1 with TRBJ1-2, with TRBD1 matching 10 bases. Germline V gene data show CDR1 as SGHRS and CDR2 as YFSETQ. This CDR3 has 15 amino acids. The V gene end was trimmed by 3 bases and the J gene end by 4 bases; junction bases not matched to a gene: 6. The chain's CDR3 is CASSSRTGGPYGYTF. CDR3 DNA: TGCGCCAGCAGCTCTCGGACAGGGGGTCCCTATGGCTACACCTTC.

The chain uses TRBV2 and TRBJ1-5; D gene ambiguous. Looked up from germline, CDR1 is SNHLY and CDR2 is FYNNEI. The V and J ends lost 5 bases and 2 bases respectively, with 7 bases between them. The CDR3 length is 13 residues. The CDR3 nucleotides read TGTGCCAGCAGTTTTCAGGGCAATCAGCCCCAGCATTTT. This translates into CASSFQGNQPQHF.

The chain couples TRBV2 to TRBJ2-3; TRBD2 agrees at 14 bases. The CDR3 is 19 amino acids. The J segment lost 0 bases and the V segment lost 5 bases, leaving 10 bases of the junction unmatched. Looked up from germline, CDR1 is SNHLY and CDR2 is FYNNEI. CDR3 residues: CASSRPGLAGATSTDTQYF. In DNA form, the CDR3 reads TGTGCCAGCAGTCGTCCGGGACTAGCGGGAGCCACTAGCACAGATACGCAGTATTTT.

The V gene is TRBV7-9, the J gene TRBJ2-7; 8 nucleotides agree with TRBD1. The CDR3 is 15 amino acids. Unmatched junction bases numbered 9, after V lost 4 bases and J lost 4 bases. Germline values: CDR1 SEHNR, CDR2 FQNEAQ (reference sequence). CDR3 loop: CASSSGQGRAYEQYF. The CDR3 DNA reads TGTGCCAGCAGCTCCGGACAGGGAAGGGCGTACGAGCAGTACTTC.

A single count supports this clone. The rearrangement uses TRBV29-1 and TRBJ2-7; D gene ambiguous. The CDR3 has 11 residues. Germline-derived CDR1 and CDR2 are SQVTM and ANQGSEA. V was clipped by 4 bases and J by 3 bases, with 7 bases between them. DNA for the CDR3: TGCAGCGTTGGGCACGACTACGAGCAGTACTTC. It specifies CSVGHDYEQYF.

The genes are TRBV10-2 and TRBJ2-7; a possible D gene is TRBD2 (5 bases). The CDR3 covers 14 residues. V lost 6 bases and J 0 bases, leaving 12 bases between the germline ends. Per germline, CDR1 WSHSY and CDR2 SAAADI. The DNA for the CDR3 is TGCGCCAGCAGGCGGGCTTCTAGCTCCTACGAGCAGTACTTC. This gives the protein CASRRASSSYEQYF.

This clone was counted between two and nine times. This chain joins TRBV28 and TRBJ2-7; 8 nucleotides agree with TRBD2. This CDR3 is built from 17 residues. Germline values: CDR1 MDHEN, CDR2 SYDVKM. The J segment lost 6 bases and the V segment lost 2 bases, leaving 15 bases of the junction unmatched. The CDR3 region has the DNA TGTGCCAGCAGTTTAGGTCTCTGGGGCGGGAGGCCGTTCGAGCAGTACTTC. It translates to CASSLGLWGGRPFEQYF.

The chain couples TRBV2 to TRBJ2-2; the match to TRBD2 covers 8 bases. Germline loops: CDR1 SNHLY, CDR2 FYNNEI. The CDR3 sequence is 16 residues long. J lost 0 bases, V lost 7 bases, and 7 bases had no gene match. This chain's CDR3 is CASTLGAGANTGELFF. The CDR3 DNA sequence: TGTGCCAGCACTTTGGGAGCGGGGGCGAACACCGGGGAGCTGTTTTTT.

The CDR3: CASSYAGGNEKLFF. The CDR3 region has the DNA TGTGCCAGCAGTTATGCGGGAGGAAATGAAAAACTGTTTTTT. The chain joins TRBV6-5 to TRBJ1-4; no reliable D call. The germline CDR1 and CDR2 sequences are MNHEY and SVGAGI. The CDR3 has 14 residues. The ends were cut back, 3 bases at V and 5 bases at J, with 10 bases in the middle.

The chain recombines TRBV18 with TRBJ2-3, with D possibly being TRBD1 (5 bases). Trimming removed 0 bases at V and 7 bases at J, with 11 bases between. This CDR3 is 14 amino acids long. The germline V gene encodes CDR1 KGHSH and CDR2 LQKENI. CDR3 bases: TGTGCCAGCTCACCACCCAGGGCGCTCCATACGCAGTATTTT. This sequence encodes CASSPPRALHTQYF.

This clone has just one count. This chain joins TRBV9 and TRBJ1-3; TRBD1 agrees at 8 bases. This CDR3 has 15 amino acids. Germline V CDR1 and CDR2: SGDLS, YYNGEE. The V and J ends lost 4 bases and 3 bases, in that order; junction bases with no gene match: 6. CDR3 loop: CASSTQGAGGNTIYF. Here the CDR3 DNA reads TGTGCCAGCAGCACTCAGGGGGCCGGTGGAAACACCATATATTTT.

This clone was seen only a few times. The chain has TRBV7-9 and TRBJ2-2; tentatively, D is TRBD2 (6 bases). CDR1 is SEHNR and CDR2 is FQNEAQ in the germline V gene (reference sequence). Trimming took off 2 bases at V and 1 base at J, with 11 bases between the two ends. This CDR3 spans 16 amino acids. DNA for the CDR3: TGTGCCAGCAGCTTATTCCGGGGGTGGAACACCGGGGAGCTGTTTTTT. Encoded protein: CASSLFRGWNTGELFF.

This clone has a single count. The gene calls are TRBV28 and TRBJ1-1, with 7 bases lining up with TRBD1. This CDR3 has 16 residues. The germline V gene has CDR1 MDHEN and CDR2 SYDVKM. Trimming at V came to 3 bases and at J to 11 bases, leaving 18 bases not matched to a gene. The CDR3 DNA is TGTGCCAGCAGTTTTTTAGGGGGCTCAGAGCCCCTGAGGGCTTTCTTT. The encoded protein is CASSFLGGSEPLRAFF. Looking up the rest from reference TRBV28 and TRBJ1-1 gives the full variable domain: DVKVTQSSRYLVKRTGEKVFLECVQDMDHENMFWYRQDPGLGLRLIYFSYDVKMKEKGDIPEGYSVSREKKERFSLILESASTNQTSMYLCASSFLGGSEPLRAFFGQGTRLTVV.

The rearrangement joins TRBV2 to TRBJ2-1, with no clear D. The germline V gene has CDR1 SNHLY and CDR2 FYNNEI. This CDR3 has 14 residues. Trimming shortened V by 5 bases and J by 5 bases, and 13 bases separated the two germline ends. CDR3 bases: TGTGCCAGCAGTTTTGACATTCTACACAATGAGCAGTTCTTC. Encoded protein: CASSFDILHNEQFF.

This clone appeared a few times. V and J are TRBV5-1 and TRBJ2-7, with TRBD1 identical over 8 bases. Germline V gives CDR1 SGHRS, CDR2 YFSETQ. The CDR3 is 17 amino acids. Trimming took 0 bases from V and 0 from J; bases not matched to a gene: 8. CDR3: CASSLEPGRGHSYEQYF. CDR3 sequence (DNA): TGCGCCAGCAGCTTGGAGCCGGGCAGGGGGCACTCCTACGAGCAGTACTTC. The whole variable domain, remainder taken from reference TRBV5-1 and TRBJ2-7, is KAGVTQTPRYLIKTRGQQVTLSCSPISGHRSVSWYQQTPGQGLQFLFEYFSETQRNKGNFPGRFSGRQFSNSRSEMNVSTLELGDSALYLCASSLEPGRGHSYEQYFGPGTRLTVT.

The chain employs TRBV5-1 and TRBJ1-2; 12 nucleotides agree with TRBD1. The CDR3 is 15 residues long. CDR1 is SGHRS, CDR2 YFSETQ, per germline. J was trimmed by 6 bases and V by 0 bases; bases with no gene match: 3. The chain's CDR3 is CASSLEGQGANGYTF. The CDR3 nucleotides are TGCGCCAGCAGCTTGGAGGGACAGGGGGCGAATGGCTACACCTTC. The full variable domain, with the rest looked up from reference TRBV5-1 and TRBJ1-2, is KAGVTQTPRYLIKTRGQQVTLSCSPISGHRSVSWYQQTPGQGLQFLFEYFSETQRNKGNFPGRFSGRQFSNSRSEMNVSTLELGDSALYLCASSLEGQGANGYTFGSGTRLTVV.

CDR3 sequence reads: CASSGPNTGVYGYTF. The CDR3, as DNA: TGTGCCAGTAGCGGCCCCAATACGGGGGTCTATGGCTACACCTTC. This sequence joins TRBV19 and TRBJ1-2; D may be TRBD1 (5 bases). CDR3 length: 15 amino acids. CDR1 and CDR2 from the germline V gene are LNHDA and SQIVND (reference sequence). V dropped 6 bases and J dropped 4 bases, with 18 bases sitting between them.

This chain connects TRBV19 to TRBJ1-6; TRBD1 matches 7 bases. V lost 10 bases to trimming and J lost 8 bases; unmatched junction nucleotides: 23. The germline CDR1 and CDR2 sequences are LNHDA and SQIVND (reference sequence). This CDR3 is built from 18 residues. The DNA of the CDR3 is TGTGCCAACCCAACTACGGGACAGTCTCTCCCAGGGGATTCACCCCTCCACTTT. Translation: CANPTTGQSLPGDSPLHF. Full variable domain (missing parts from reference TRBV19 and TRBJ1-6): DGGITQSPKYLFRKEGQNVTLSCEQNLNHDAMYWYRQDPGQGLRLIYYSQIVNDFQKGDIAEGYSVSREKKESFPLTVTSAQKNPTAFYLCANPTTGQSLPGDSPLHFGNGTRLTVT.

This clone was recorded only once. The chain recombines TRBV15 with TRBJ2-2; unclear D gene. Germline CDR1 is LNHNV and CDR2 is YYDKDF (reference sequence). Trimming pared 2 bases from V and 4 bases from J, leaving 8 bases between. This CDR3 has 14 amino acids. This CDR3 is CATSRMATTGELFF. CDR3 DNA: TGTGCCACCAGCAGAATGGCCACCACCGGGGAGCTGTTTTTT.

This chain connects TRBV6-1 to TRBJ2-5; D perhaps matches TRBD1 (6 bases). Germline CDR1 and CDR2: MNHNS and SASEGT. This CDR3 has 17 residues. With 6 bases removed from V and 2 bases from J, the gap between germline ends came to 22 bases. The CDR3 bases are TGTGCCAGCAGGGAACGACAGGCTCCTGGATATCAAGAGACCCAGTACTTC. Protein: CASRERQAPGYQETQYF.

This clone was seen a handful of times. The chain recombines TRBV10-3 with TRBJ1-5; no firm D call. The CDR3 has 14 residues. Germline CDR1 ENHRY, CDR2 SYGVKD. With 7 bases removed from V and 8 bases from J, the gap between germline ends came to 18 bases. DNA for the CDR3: TGTGCCATCAACAAAGGACCGGGGAAGGAGCCCCAGCATTTT. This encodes CAINKGPGKEPQHF.

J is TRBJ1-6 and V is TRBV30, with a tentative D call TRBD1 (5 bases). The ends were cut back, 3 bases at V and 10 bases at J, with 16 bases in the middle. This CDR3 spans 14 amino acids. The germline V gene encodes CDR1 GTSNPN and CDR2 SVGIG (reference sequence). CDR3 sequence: CAWRSTGGSSPLHF. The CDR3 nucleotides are TGTGCCTGGAGGTCAACAGGCGGAAGCTCACCCCTCCACTTT.

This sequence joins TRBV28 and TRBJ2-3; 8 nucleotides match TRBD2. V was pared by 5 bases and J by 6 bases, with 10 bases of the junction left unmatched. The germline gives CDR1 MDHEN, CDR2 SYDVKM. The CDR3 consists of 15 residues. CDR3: CASSLVAGGADTQYF. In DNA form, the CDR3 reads TGTGCCAGCAGTCTCGTGGCGGGAGGAGCGGATACGCAGTATTTT. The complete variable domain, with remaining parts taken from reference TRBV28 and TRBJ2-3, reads DVKVTQSSRYLVKRTGEKVFLECVQDMDHENMFWYRQDPGLGLRLIYFSYDVKMKEKGDIPEGYSVSREKKERFSLILESASTNQTSMYLCASSLVAGGADTQYFGPGTRLTVL.

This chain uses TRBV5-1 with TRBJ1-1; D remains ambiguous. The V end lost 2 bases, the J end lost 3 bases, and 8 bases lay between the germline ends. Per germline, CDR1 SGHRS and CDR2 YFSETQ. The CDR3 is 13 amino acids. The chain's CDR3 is CASSFAAYTEAFF. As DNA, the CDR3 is TGCGCCAGCAGCTTCGCGGCATACACTGAAGCTTTCTTT. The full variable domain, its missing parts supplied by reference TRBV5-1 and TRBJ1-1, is KAGVTQTPRYLIKTRGQQVTLSCSPISGHRSVSWYQQTPGQGLQFLFEYFSETQRNKGNFPGRFSGRQFSNSRSEMNVSTLELGDSALYLCASSFAAYTEAFFGQGTRLTVV.